Included here is one T cell receptor beta chain sequence, with context. What it binds is unknown. The entry originates in a study of blood T cells in healthy people across ages. Findings and limits, study-wide: While age rose, TCR beta diversity per million T cells dropped in a roughly linear way.

PCR was performed a second time for 7 to 11 cycles using a sample-barcoded 5' primer and a J-beta primer mix. One entry per CDR3 protein results from TCRdb running MiXCR on the 5' RACE reads. This table has 1,100,000 or so distinct CDR3 sequences, more than 35% appearing once. Sequencing used blood. The TCR originated in a woman aged 60-75 years in good health.

The CDR3, as DNA: TGCAGTGCCGTATCTCCGCTAGCGGGACCTTCCTACGAGCAGTACTTC. Protein product: CSAVSPLAGPSYEQYF. The rearrangement uses TRBV20-1 and TRBJ2-7; TRBD2 matches at 9 bases. Germline V gene data show CDR1 as DFQATT and CDR2 as SNEGSKA (reference sequence). The CDR3 consists of 16 residues. J was trimmed by 1 base and V by 6 bases; bases with no gene match: 13.